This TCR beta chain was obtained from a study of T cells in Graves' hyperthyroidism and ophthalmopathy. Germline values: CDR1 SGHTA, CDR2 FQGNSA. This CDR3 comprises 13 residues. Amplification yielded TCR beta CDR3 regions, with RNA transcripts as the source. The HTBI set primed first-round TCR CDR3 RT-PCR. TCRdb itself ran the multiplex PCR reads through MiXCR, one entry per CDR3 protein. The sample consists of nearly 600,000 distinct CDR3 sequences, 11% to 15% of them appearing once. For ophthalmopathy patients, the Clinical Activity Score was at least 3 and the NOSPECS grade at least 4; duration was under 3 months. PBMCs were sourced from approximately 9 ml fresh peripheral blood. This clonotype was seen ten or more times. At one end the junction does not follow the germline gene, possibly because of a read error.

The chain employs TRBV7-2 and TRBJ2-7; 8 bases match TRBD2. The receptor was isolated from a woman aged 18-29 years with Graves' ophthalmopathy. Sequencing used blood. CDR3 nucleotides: TGTGTCAGCAGCTTAGCGGGAATCTACGAGCAGTACTTC. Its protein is CVSSLAGIYEQYF.